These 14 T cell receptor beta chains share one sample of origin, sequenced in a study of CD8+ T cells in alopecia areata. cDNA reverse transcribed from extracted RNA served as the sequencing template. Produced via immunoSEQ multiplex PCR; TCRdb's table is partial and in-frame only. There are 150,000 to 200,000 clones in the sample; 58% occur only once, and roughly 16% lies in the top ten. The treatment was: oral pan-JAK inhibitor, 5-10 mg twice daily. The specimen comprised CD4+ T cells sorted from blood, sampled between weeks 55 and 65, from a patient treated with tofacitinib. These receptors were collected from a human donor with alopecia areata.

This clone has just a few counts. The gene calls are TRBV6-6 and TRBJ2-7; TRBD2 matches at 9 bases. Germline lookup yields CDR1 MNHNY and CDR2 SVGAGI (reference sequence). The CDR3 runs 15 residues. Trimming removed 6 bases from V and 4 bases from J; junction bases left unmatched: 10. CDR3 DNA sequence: TGTGCCAGCAGCCTCGTGGGCGGGGGGGCATACGAGCAGTACTTC. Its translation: CASSLVGGGAYEQYF.

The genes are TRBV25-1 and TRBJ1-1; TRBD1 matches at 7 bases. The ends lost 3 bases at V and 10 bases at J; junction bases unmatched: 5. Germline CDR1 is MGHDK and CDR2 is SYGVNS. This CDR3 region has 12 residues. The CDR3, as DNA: TGTGCCAGCAGTGATAGACAGGGCGGAGCTTTCTTT. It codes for CASSDRQGGAFF.

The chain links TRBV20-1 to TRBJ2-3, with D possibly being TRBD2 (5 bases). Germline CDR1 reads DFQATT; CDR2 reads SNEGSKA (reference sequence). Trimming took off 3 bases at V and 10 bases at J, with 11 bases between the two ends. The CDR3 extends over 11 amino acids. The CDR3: CSARGDQAQYF. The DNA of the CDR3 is TGCAGTGCTAGGGGAGACCAAGCGCAGTATTTT.

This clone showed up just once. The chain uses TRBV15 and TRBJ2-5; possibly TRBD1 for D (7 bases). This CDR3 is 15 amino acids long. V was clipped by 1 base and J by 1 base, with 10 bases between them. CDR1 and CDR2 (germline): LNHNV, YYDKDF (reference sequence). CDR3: CATSRGQGGQETQYF. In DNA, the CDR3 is TGTGCCACCAGCAGAGGACAGGGAGGCCAAGAGACCCAGTACTTC.

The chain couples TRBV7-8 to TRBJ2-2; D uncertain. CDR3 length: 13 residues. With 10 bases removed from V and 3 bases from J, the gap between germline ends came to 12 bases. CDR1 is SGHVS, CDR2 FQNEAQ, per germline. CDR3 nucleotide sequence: TGTGCCACCTCGAAAAAGGACACCGGGGAGCTGTTTTTT. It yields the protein CATSKKDTGELFF.

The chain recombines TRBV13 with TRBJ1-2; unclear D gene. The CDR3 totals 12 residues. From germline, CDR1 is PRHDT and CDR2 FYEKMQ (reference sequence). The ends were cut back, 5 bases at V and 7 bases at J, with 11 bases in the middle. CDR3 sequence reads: CASSGRSPGYTF. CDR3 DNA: TGTGCCAGCAGCGGCCGGTCCCCTGGCTACACCTTC.

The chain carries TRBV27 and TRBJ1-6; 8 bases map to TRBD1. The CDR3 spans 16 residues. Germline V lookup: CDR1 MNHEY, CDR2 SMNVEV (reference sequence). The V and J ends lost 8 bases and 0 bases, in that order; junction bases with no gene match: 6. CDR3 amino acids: CASGDRGSSYNSPLHF. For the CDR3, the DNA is TGTGCCAGCGGCGACAGGGGAAGCTCCTATAATTCACCCCTCCACTTT.

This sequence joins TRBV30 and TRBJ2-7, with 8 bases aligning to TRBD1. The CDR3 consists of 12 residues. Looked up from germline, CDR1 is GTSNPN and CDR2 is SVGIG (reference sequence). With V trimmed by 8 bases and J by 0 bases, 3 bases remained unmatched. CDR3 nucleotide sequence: TGTGCCGGGGGACAGGCCTCCTACGAGCAGTACTTC. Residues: CAGGQASYEQYF.

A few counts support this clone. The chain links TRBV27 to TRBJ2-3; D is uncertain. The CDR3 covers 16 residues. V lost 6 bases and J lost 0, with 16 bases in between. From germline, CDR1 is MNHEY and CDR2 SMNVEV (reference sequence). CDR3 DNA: TGTGCCAGCAGGGCACTCGAAAACCTCAGCACAGATACGCAGTATTTT. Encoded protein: CASRALENLSTDTQYF.

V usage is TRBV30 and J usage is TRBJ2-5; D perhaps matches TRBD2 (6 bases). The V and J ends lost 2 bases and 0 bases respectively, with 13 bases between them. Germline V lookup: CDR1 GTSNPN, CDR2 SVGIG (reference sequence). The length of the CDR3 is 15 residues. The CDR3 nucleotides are TGTGCCTGGAGTTGGAGGGGACTCTACCAAGAGACCCAGTACTTC. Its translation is CAWSWRGLYQETQYF. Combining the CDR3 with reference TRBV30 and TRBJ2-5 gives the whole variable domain SQTIHQWPATLVQPVGSPLSLECTVEGTSNPNLYWYRQAAGRGLQLLFYSVGIGQISSEVPQNLSASRPQDRQFILSSKKLLLSDSGFYLCAWSWRGLYQETQYFGPGTRLLVL.

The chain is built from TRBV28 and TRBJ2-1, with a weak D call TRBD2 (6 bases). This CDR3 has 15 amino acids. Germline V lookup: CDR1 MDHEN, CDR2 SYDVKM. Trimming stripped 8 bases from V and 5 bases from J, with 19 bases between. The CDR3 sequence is CASLRRGLTNNEQFF. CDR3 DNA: TGTGCCAGCCTAAGAAGGGGACTCACTAACAATGAGCAGTTCTTC.

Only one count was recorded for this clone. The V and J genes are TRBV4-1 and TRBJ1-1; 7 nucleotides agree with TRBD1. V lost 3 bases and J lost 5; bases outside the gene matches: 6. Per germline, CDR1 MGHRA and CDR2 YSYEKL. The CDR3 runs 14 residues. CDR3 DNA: TGCGCCAGCAGCCACACAGGGGTCAAGACTGAAGCTTTCTTT. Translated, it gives CASSHTGVKTEAFF.

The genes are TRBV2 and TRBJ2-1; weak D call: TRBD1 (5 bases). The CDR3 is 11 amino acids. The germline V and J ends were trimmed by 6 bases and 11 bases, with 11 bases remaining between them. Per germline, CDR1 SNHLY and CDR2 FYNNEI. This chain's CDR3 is CASSQDMKQFF. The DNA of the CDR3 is TGTGCCAGCAGCCAGGACATGAAGCAGTTCTTC. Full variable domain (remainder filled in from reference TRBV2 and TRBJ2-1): EPEVTQTPSHQVTQMGQEVILRCVPISNHLYFYWYRQILGQKVEFLVSFYNNEISEKSEIFDDQFSVERPDGSNFTLKIRSTKLEDSAMYFCASSQDMKQFFGPGTRLTVL.

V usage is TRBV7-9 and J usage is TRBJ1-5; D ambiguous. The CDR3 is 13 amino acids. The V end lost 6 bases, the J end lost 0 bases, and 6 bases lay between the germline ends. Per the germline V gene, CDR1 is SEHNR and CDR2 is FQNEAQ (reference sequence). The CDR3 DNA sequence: TGTGCCAGCAGTCAGGATAGCAATCAGCCCCAGCATTTT. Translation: CASSQDSNQPQHF.